One and the same sample provided the 9 T cell receptor beta chains below, sequenced in a study of human thymus T cells. Clones were sequenced by immunoSEQ multiplex PCR, and TCRdb holds only the in-frame ones, with some missing. The data contain about 120,000 clones, around 96% of them singletons. The thymus was resected at corrective cardiac surgery. Source material: thymus tissue. Source of these receptors: a boy under two years old with a congenital heart defect but otherwise immunologically healthy.

The rearrangement uses TRBV5-6 and TRBJ1-6; D is possibly TRBD1 (6 bases). This CDR3 has 15 residues. Trimming pared 4 bases from V and 4 bases from J, leaving 12 bases between. The germline V gene has CDR1 SGHDT and CDR2 YYEEEE. The chain's CDR3 is CASSQDSPYNSPLHF. DNA for the CDR3: TGTGCCAGCAGCCAGGACAGCCCTTATAATTCACCCCTCCACTTT.

This chain joins TRBV4-3 and TRBJ2-1, with D possibly TRBD1 on 5 matching bases. V lost 0 bases, J lost 11 bases, and 11 bases lay in between. From germline, CDR1 is LGHNA and CDR2 YSLEER. This CDR3 has 13 residues. As DNA, the CDR3 is TGCGCCAGCAGCCAAGATGAATCAGGGAAGCAGTTCTTC. Its protein is CASSQDESGKQFF.

This chain links TRBV7-9 with TRBJ1-4, with 9 bases that match TRBD1. This CDR3 spans 15 amino acids. Germline lookup yields CDR1 SEHNR and CDR2 FQNEAQ (reference sequence). After removal of 0 bases from V and 9 bases from J, the junction contained 5 bases not matched to a gene. Written as DNA, the CDR3 is TGTGCCAGCAGCTTAGCGCGGGACAGGGATAAAAAACTGTTTTTT. Translating it yields CASSLARDRDKKLFF.

The chain combines TRBV4-2 with TRBJ1-2; D ambiguous. CDR1 is LGHNA, CDR2 YNFKEQ, per germline. The CDR3 consists of 15 residues. Trimming took off 1 base at V and 2 bases at J, with 11 bases between the two ends. CDR3 sequence: CASSQASTVNYGYTF. DNA for the CDR3: TGTGCCAGCAGCCAAGCCTCAACAGTGAACTATGGCTACACCTTC.

This chain uses TRBV9 with TRBJ1-2; D remains ambiguous. Trimming shortened V by 5 bases and J by 10 bases, and 12 bases separated the two germline ends. The CDR3 contains 11 residues. Germline CDR1 reads SGDLS; CDR2 reads YYNGEE. The CDR3 DNA reads as TGTGCCAGCAGATTCGGCCACGTCTACACCTTC. Translating gives CASRFGHVYTF.

J is TRBJ1-5 and V is TRBV30, with 9 bases fitting TRBD1. Germline V gene sequence: CDR1 GTSNPN, CDR2 SVGIG (reference sequence). Losses at the gene ends were 0 bases for V and 0 bases for J; bases not matched to a gene: 9. The CDR3 consists of 18 residues. The CDR3 loop reads CAWSVGWGQGHSNQPQHF. In DNA, the CDR3 is TGTGCCTGGAGTGTAGGTTGGGGACAGGGCCATAGCAATCAGCCCCAGCATTTT.

The chain has TRBV6-5 and TRBJ2-3; perhaps TRBD1 as D (5 bases). Germline CDR1 reads MNHEY; CDR2 reads SVGAGI. V was clipped by 2 bases and J by 1 base, with 10 bases between them. The CDR3 is 15 amino acids. The CDR3 DNA reads TGTGCCAGCAGTTACGACAGATTAGGCACAGATACGCAGTATTTT. This encodes CASSYDRLGTDTQYF.

V is TRBV4-3 and J is TRBJ2-2, with 10 positions matching TRBD2. The trim removed 0 bases at V and 5 bases at J, leaving 6 bases unmatched. This CDR3 has 17 amino acids. CDR1 and CDR2 (germline): LGHNA, YSLEER. CDR3 DNA: TGCGCCAGCAGCCAAGAGGAGCGGGGGGGCCGAACCGGGGAGCTGTTTTTT. It encodes CASSQEERGGRTGELFF.

The V gene is TRBV25-1, the J gene TRBJ1-1, with D possibly matching TRBD1 (6 bases). Between the trimmed V and J ends, which lost 3 bases and 1 base, there was a span of 12 bases. Germline CDR1 MGHDK, CDR2 SYGVNS. The CDR3 runs 15 residues. CDR3 sequence: CASSDRGGQNTEAFF. CDR3 coding DNA: TGTGCCAGCAGTGATCGGGGGGGACAGAACACTGAAGCTTTCTTT.